This record looks at one T cell receptor beta chain sequence and its context. These data come from a study of blood T cell repertoires in COVID-19. Study overall: Both acute and convalescent COVID-19 samples were obtained from the United States, Italy and Spain. The analysed material was cDNA or gDNA that came from T cells, B-cell-depleted T cells, or PBMCs.

The CDR3 length is 14 residues. CDR1 is PRHDT, CDR2 FYEKMQ, per germline (reference sequence). J lost 4 bases, V lost 5 bases, and 5 bases had no gene match. Libraries were prepared by immunoSEQ multiplex PCR; TCRdb keeps only in-frame clonotypes and omits some of them. The table has under 250,000 clones, about 87% seen once. Material for sequencing was peripheral blood. The clonotype comes from a woman younger than 45 with COVID-19, enrolled during active disease. The J gene is TRBJ1-2, the V gene TRBV13; 9 bases fit TRBD1. As DNA, the CDR3 is TGTGCCAGCAGCCACGGGACAGGGAGCTATGGCTACACCTTC. Its translation: CASSHGTGSYGYTF.